These T cell receptor beta chains were read from a single sample in a study of molecular identifiers for immune sequencing clone quantification. TCRdb used MiXCR to reprocess the PCR reads, holding one entry per CDR3 protein. The table shows hundreds of thousands of distinct CDR3 sequences, with around 25% occurring only once. Sequencing used naive CD8+ T cells from blood, with Jurkat cell RNA spiked in. The receptor set was obtained from a human donor in good health. Some libraries in this study had Jurkat cell RNA spiked in. Each CDR3 is given with its conserved first and last residue. A D gene is named only where the DNA matches it firmly. Only part of the rows carry a size: once, few, many, or a class if the clone is expanded.

j_call d_call cdr3_length clone_size v_call cdr3_nt cdr3_aa
TRBJ2-5 - 18 few TRBV9 TGTGCCAGCAGTGCGACAGGGGGCGCGGGAGGGCTTCAAGAGACCCAGTACTTC CASSATGGAGGLQETQYF
TRBJ2-7 TRBD1 13 many TRBV7-9 TGTGCCAGCAGCCCGACAGGGGTTAACGAGCAGTACTTC CASSPTGVNEQYF
TRBJ2-5 - 14 many TRBV9 TGTGCCAGCAGCCCCCGACAGTTCCAAGAGACCCAGTACTTC CASSPRQFQETQYF
TRBJ1-1 - 14 - TRBV13 TGTGCCAGCAGCTTATGGGGCAGGAACACTGAAGCTTTCTTT CASSLWGRNTEAFF
TRBJ2-7 - 14 - TRBV9 TGTGCCAGCAGCATAAGTTACGGAACCTACGAGCAGTACTTC CASSISYGTYEQYF
TRBJ2-7 - 14 - TRBV14 TGTGCCAGCAGCCGCGACTGGAGCTCCTACGAGCAGTACTTC CASSRDWSSYEQYF
TRBJ2-7 - 14 - TRBV27 TGTGCCAGCAGTTTATGGGGAATGGGGGACGAGCAGTACTTC CASSLWGMGDEQYF
TRBJ2-2 - 16 few TRBV7-9 TGTGCCAGCAGCCCGACGGGGGGCCCTTTTCTCGGGGAGCTGTTTTTT CASSPTGGPFLGELFF
TRBJ2-5 - 15 many TRBV6-5 TGTGCCAGCAGTTACTCTGGCAGGGAAATAGAGACCCAGTACTTC CASSYSGREIETQYF
TRBJ2-7 - 15 many TRBV7-6 TGTGCCAGCAGCGAAACTACAGGGCCCCGGGGCGAGCAGTACTTC CASSETTGPRGEQYF
TRBJ2-4 TRBD2 20 - TRBV4-3 TGCGCCAGCAGCCAAGGGGGGAGTAGCGGGGGCCTATTAGCCAAAAACATTCAGTACTTC CASSQGGSSGGLLAKNIQYF
TRBJ2-3 TRBD2 14 many TRBV6-2/TRBV6-3 TGTGCCAGCAGGCGACGGGGGGGCCTAGATACGCAGTATTTT CASRRRGGLDTQYF
TRBJ1-1 - 13 - TRBV19 TGTGCCATCAGTCTGGGGGGGAACACTGAAGCTTTCTTT CAISLGGNTEAFF
TRBJ1-2 - 15 - TRBV7-9 TGTGCCAGCAGCATAGCAGGGTTTCCAAACTATGGCTACACCTTC CASSIAGFPNYGYTF
TRBJ2-1 TRBD2 15 - TRBV4-3 TGCGCCAGCAGCCAAGAAAGCGGGGGTTACAATGAGCAGTTCTTC CASSQESGGYNEQFF
TRBJ2-1 - 17 - TRBV7-6 TGTGCCAGCAGCTTAGATCGGCCTACCTCAACCTACAATGAGCAGTTCTTC CASSLDRPTSTYNEQFF
TRBJ2-7 - 12 many TRBV5-6 TGTGCCAGCAGTTTGGGACTCTACGAGCAGTACTTC CASSLGLYEQYF
TRBJ2-7 - 15 - TRBV19 TGTGCCAGTAGTATAGGAGGGTCCTCGGCCTACGAGCAGTACTTC CASSIGGSSAYEQYF
TRBJ2-7 TRBD1 15 - TRBV29-1 TGCAGCGTTGAAGTGGCGGACAGGGGGCGTTACGAGCAGTACTTC CSVEVADRGRYEQYF
TRBJ2-5 - 14 many TRBV3-1 TGTGCCAGCAGCCAAGATCGCAGAAAAGAGACCCAGTACTTC CASSQDRRKETQYF
TRBJ2-5 - 14 - TRBV9 TGTGCCAGCAGCGTAGCTGAGGGAATAGAGACCCAGTACTTC CASSVAEGIETQYF
TRBJ2-1 TRBD1 15 - TRBV13 TGTGCCAGCAGCTGGGGACAGGGCGGATACAATGAGCAGTTCTTC CASSWGQGGYNEQFF
TRBJ2-2 - 14 - TRBV7-9 TGTGCCAGCAGCTCGCCCTCTACGGTCGGGGAGCTGTTTTTT CASSSPSTVGELFF
TRBJ2-3 - 16 - TRBV4-1 TGCGCCAGCAGCCAAGGTTTGAGTACCCCCCCAGATACGCAGTATTTT CASSQGLSTPPDTQYF
TRBJ1-4 - 16 few TRBV4-1 TGCGCCAGCAGCCAGACTCCGGAGGGGCTTAATGAAAAACTGTTTTTT CASSQTPEGLNEKLFF
TRBJ2-2 - 14 many TRBV4-3 TGCGCCAGCAGCCAAGATCAGGGATACGGGGAGCTGTTTTTT CASSQDQGYGELFF
TRBJ1-1 - 15 - TRBV4-3 TGCGCCAGCAGCCAAGTTGGGACGGGCGGCACTGAAGCTTCCTTT CASSQVGTGGTEASF
TRBJ2-6 - 14 - TRBV30 TGTGCCTGGAGTGGGGGGGCTGGGGCCGACGTCCTGACTTTC CAWSGGAGADVLTF
TRBJ1-2 - 14 - TRBV27 TGTGCCAGCAGTTTAGGTCCAGGGGCGGGGGGCTACACCTTC CASSLGPGAGGYTF
TRBJ2-5 - 14 many TRBV5-5 TGTGCCAGCAGCAAACCGACAGACCGAGAGACCCAGTACTTC CASSKPTDRETQYF
TRBJ2-7 TRBD1 16 - TRBV6-1 TGTGCCAGCAGTGATGGGGACAGGGGGCTATTAGGTGAGCAGTACTTC CASSDGDRGLLGEQYF
TRBJ2-5 TRBD2 14 many TRBV7-9 TGTGCCAGCAGCTACAGCGGGATCGGGGAGACCCAGTACTTC CASSYSGIGETQYF
TRBJ1-6 - 15 few TRBV6-6 TGTGCCAGCAGTGATGACCCCAGTACGGACCCACCCCTCCACTTT CASSDDPSTDPPLHF
TRBJ1-5 - 13 few TRBV19 TGTGCCAGTAGTCTGGGGAGCCCTCAGCCCCAGCATTTT CASSLGSPQPQHF
TRBJ2-1 TRBD1 16 - TRBV12-3/TRBV12-4 TGTGCCAGCAGCCCCCACGCAGGGGGCGCCTACAATGAGCAGTTCTTC CASSPHAGGAYNEQFF
TRBJ2-7 TRBD1 15 - TRBV5-6 TGTGCCAGCAGCTTGGAGCAGTCAGGGGGCGACGAGCAGTACTTC CASSLEQSGGDEQYF
TRBJ2-5 - 13 many TRBV7-9 TGTGCCAGCAGCCGGCAGGTCCAAGAGACCCAGTACTTC CASSRQVQETQYF
TRBJ2-1 - 15 - TRBV20-1 TGCAGTGCTAGAGATCTCTCTAGATTGGATAATGAGCAGTTCTTC CSARDLSRLDNEQFF
TRBJ1-5 - 17 few TRBV6-5 TGTGCCAGCAGTTACTCGAGAGTACCCGATGGCAATCAGCCCCAGCATTTT CASSYSRVPDGNQPQHF
TRBJ1-5 - 9 once TRBV3-2 TGTGCTGCCGATCAGCCCCAGCATTTT CAADQPQHF
TRBJ2-7 TRBD2 16 - TRBV20-1 TGCAGTGCAGAGAGAAGGACTAGCGGGTACTCCTACGAGCAGTACTTC CSAERRTSGYSYEQYF
TRBJ2-6 - 14 many TRBV4-3 TGCGCCAGCAGCCAAGTTTCTGGGGCCAACGTCCTGACTTTC CASSQVSGANVLTF
TRBJ2-7 - 14 many TRBV29-1 TGCAGCGTTGAAGAGGCAGGATACTCCTACGAGCAGTACTTC CSVEEAGYSYEQYF
TRBJ1-1 - 13 - TRBV4-2 TGTGCCAGCAGCCAAGATTATCTGGGTGAAGCTTTCTTT CASSQDYLGEAFF
TRBJ2-3 - 17 few TRBV4-3 TGCGCCAGCAGCCGCAACGGGTATTCCTCTAGCACAGATACGCAGTATTTT CASSRNGYSSSTDTQYF
TRBJ2-6 - 17 many TRBV7-9 TGTGCCAGCAGCTTACCCATCACTGACTCTGGGGCCAACGTCCTGACTTTC CASSLPITDSGANVLTF
TRBJ2-3 - 15 - TRBV18 TGTGCCAGCTCACCACCTTACAGGGCCACAGATACGCAGTATTTT CASSPPYRATDTQYF
TRBJ1-5 - 16 - TRBV27 TGTGCCAGCGCGTCGGTTTTCGGGGGTTGGAATCAGCCCCAGCATTTT CASASVFGGWNQPQHF
TRBJ2-1 - 14 few TRBV20-1 TGCAGTGCTAGAGATCTAGATGGATACAATGAGCAGTTCTTC CSARDLDGYNEQFF
TRBJ2-3 TRBD2 14 many TRBV6-2/TRBV6-3 TGTGCCAGCAGCTTTGGGACTAGGGCAGATACGCAGTATTTT CASSFGTRADTQYF
TRBJ1-5 - 15 few TRBV19 TGTGCCAGTAGTATTCGGCACCGTAGCAATCAGCCCCAGCATTTT CASSIRHRSNQPQHF
TRBJ2-1 - 15 many TRBV4-3 TGCGCCAGCAGCGTAGGTAGGGCAGGGGGAGGTGAGCAGTTCTTC CASSVGRAGGGEQFF
TRBJ2-3 TRBD2 17 few TRBV7-2 TGTGCCAGCAGCGCTAGACTAGCGGGGGATTACACAGATACGCAGTATTTT CASSARLAGDYTDTQYF
TRBJ2-1 - 17 few TRBV4-1 TGCGCCAGCAGCCAAGATGGGGGGCGCGGGGCCTACAATGAGCAGTTCTTC CASSQDGGRGAYNEQFF
TRBJ1-1 - 15 many TRBV4-3 TGCGCCAGCAGCCAAGAACTGGGGCCAAACACTGAAGCTTTCTTT CASSQELGPNTEAFF